This entry concerns a single T cell receptor beta chain. These data come from a study of blood T cell repertoires in COVID-19. Background on the study: From T cells, B-cell-depleted T cells, or PBMCs came the material, which was cDNA or gDNA.

In the original workflow: Amplification from reference gene primers served as the basis for estimated nucleated cell counts. This table comes from immunoSEQ multiplex PCR, and its TCRdb copy is limited to in-frame clones, with some not included. D and trimming come from the DNA, and the V and J calls and clone size come from that table. There are 95,000 to 150,000 clones in the sample; roughly 84% occur only once, and roughly 3.5% lies in the top ten. Germline V CDR1 and CDR2: SEHNR, FQNEAQ (reference sequence). Trimming pared 3 bases from V and 2 bases from J, leaving 11 bases between. This CDR3 has 15 residues.

Material: PBMCs or T cells enriched from blood (not recorded which). The chain carries TRBV7-9 and TRBJ1-3, with D tentatively TRBD1 (6 bases). This clonotype was obtained from a woman under 40 who had recovered from COVID-19. The CDR3 DNA is TGTGCCAGCAGCTTGCAGGGGTTGGCTGGAAACACCATATATTTT. It yields the protein CASSLQGLAGNTIYF.